The 11 T cell receptor beta chains below come from one sample, sequenced in a study of T cells expressing NK-cell markers. TCRdb processed the 5' RACE reads again and assigns one entry to each CDR3 protein, with no DNA. The sample holds about 430,000 distinct CDR3 sequences. The sequenced sample was blood T cells: a sorted CD56 or NKG2C T cell subset, CD4+ or CD8+ T cells, or bulk PBMC T cells (not recorded which). The receptor source for this set is a woman in her forties or fifties in good health.

The J gene is TRBJ2-1, the V gene TRBV12-3 or TRBV12-4. The CDR3 is 12 amino acids. CDR3 loop: CASSLSGNEQFF.

The chain joins TRBV20-1 to TRBJ2-2; TCRdb's D call, TRBD2, is unchecked because there is no DNA. The CDR3 totals 15 residues. Germline CDR1 is DFQATT and CDR2 is SNEGSKA (reference sequence). The CDR3 protein is CSAKDAGPNTGELFF.

The gene calls are TRBV2 and TRBJ2-5. This CDR3 region has 14 residues. Germline V gives CDR1 SNHLY, CDR2 FYNNEI. This CDR3 is CASSEAGGEETQYF.

The V call is TRBV28, the J call TRBJ1-6. The CDR3 extends over 13 amino acids. Per the germline V gene, CDR1 is MDHEN and CDR2 is SYDVKM. The CDR3 protein is CASNRAGFSPLHF.

The chain is built from TRBV12-3 or TRBV12-4 and TRBJ2-1; TCRdb's assignment of TRBD1 cannot be checked, as there is no DNA. The CDR3 extends over 17 amino acids. CDR3 protein: CASSLRATPPRYNEQFF.

This chain uses TRBV6-6 with TRBJ1-1. The CDR3 extends over 15 amino acids. Germline CDR1 and CDR2: MNHNY and SVGAGI (reference sequence). CDR3 residues: CASSLRRPEGTEAFF.

The chain couples TRBV5-5 to TRBJ1-6; TCRdb calls TRBD1, which cannot be checked without DNA. Looked up from germline, CDR1 is SGHKS and CDR2 is YYEKEE (reference sequence). The CDR3 is made up of 16 amino acids. Here the CDR3 reads CASSLGQAYDNSPLHF.

The gene calls are TRBV4-1 and TRBJ2-7; checking the TCRdb D call of TRBD2 is not possible without DNA. Germline V gene data show CDR1 as MGHRA and CDR2 as YSYEKL. CDR3 length: 17 residues. CDR3 in amino acids: CASSQGIADHLSYEQYF.

The gene calls are TRBV19 and TRBJ1-3; TCRdb's D gene call, TRBD1, goes unchecked for lack of DNA. Germline V lookup: CDR1 LNHDA, CDR2 SQIVND (reference sequence). There are 14 residues in the CDR3. The CDR3 spells CASSTGGVGNTIYF.

The chain couples TRBV29-1 to TRBJ1-1; TCRdb designates TRBD1, a call that cannot be tested without DNA. The CDR3 length is 12 residues. The V gene's germline CDR1 is SQVTM and CDR2 ANQGSEA. The CDR3 region is CSVHRVPTEAFF.

The rearrangement uses TRBV7-9 and TRBJ2-1; the D gene TCRdb calls, TRBD2, cannot be checked with no DNA. The CDR3 covers 15 residues. Germline V gene lookup returns CDR1 SEHNR and CDR2 FQNEAQ (reference sequence). CDR3 sequence reads: CASRSLAGVFNEQFF.